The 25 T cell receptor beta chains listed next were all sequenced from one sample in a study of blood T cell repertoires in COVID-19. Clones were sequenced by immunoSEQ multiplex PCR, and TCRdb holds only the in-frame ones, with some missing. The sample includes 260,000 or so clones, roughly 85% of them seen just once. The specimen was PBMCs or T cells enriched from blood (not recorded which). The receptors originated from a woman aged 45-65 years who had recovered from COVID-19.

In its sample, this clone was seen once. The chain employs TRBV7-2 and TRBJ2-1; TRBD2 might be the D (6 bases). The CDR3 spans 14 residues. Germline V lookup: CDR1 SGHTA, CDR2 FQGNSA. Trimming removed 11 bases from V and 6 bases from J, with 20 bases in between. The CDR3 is CAGGADTWGNEQFF. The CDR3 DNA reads TGTGCCGGCGGGGCGGATACTTGGGGCAATGAGCAGTTCTTC.

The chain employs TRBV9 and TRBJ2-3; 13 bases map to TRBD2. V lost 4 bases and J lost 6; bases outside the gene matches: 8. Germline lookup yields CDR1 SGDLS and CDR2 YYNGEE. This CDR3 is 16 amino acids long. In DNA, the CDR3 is TGTGCCAGCAGCTCGGGACTAGCGGGAAAATTGGATACGCAGTATTTT. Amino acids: CASSSGLAGKLDTQYF.

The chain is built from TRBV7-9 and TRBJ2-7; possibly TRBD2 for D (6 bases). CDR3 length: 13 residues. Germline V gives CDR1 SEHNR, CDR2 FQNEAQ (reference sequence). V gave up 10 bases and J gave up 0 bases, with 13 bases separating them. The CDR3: CATVAVYSYEQYF. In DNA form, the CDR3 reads TGTGCCACCGTAGCGGTTTACTCCTACGAGCAGTACTTC.

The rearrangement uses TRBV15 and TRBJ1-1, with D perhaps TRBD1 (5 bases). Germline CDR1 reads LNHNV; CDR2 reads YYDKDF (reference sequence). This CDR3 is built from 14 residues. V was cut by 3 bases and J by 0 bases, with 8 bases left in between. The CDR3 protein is CATSSVGLNTEAFF. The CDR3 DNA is TGTGCCACCAGCAGCGTGGGGCTGAACACTGAAGCTTTCTTT.

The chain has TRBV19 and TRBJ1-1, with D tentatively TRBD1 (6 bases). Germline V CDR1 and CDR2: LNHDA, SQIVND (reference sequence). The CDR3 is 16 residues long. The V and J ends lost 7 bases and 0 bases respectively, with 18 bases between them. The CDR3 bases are TGTGCCAGTATCCATAGGGGGGGGTTCATGAACACTGAAGCTTTCTTT. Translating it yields CASIHRGGFMNTEAFF. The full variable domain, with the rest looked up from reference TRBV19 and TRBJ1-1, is DGGITQSPKYLFRKEGQNVTLSCEQNLNHDAMYWYRQDPGQGLRLIYYSQIVNDFQKGDIAEGYSVSREKKESFPLTVTSAQKNPTAFYLCASIHRGGFMNTEAFFGQGTRLTVV.

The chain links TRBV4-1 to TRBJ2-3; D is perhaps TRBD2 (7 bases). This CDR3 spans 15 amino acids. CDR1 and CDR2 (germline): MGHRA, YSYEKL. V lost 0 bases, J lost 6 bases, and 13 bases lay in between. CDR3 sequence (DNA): TGCGCCAGCAGCCAAGATGGGGGGGGCCGGGATACGCAGTATTTT. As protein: CASSQDGGGRDTQYF.

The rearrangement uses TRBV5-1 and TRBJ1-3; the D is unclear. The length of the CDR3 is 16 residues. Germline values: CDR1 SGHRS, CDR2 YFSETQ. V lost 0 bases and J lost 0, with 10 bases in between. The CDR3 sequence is CASSLASGHSGNTIYF. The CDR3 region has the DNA TGCGCCAGCAGCTTGGCAAGTGGCCACTCTGGAAACACCATATATTTT.

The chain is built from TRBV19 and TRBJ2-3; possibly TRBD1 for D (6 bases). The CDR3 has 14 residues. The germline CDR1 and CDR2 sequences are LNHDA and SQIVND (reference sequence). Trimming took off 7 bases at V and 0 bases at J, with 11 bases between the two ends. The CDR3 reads CASNMRGSTDTQYF. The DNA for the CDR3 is TGTGCCAGTAACATGAGGGGGAGCACAGATACGCAGTATTTT.

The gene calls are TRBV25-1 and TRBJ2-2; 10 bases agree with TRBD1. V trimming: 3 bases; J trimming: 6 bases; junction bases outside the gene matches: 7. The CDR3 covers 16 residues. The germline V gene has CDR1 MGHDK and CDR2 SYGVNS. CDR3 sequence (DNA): TGTGCCAGCAGTGAGTTGACGGGACAGGGGTCCGGGGAGCTGTTTTTT. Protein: CASSELTGQGSGELFF.

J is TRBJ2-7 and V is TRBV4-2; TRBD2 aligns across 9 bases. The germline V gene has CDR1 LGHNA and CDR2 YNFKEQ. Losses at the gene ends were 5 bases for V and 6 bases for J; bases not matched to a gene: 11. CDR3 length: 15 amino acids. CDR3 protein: CASSSRLAEASEQYF. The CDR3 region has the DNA TGTGCCAGCAGCTCTCGACTAGCGGAGGCGAGCGAGCAGTACTTC.

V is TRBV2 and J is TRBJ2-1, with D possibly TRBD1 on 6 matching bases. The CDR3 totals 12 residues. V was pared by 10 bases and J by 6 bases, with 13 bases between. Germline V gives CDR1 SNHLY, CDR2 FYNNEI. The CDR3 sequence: CAKGTGFNEQFF. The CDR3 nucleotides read TGTGCCAAAGGAACAGGGTTCAATGAGCAGTTCTTC.

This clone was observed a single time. CDR3 DNA: TGTGCCAGCAGACAAGAGAGCGGGACCCCCTACGAGCAGTACTTC. Translated, it gives CASRQESGTPYEQYF. V usage is TRBV7-9 and J usage is TRBJ2-7, with 7 bases fitting TRBD2. The germline CDR1 and CDR2 sequences are SEHNR and FQNEAQ (reference sequence). V gave up 6 bases and J gave up 2 bases; unmatched junction bases: 10. The CDR3 length is 15 residues. The full variable domain, with the rest looked up from reference TRBV7-9 and TRBJ2-7, is DTGVSQNPRHKITKRGQNVTFRCDPISEHNRLYWYRQTLGQGPEFLTYFQNEAQLEKSRLLSDRFSAERPKGSFSTLEIQRTEQGDSAMYLCASRQESGTPYEQYFGPGTRLTVT.

This CDR3 is CASRQQGGEANEKLFF. The CDR3 bases are TGTGCCAGCAGACAACAAGGGGGCGAAGCTAATGAAAAACTGTTTTTT. This sequence joins TRBV28 and TRBJ1-4; 7 nucleotides align to TRBD1. The V and J ends lost 6 bases and 3 bases, in that order; junction bases with no gene match: 10. The germline V gene encodes CDR1 MDHEN and CDR2 SYDVKM. The CDR3 has 16 residues. The whole variable domain, remainder taken from reference TRBV28 and TRBJ1-4, is DVKVTQSSRYLVKRTGEKVFLECVQDMDHENMFWYRQDPGLGLRLIYFSYDVKMKEKGDIPEGYSVSREKKERFSLILESASTNQTSMYLCASRQQGGEANEKLFFGSGTQLSVL.

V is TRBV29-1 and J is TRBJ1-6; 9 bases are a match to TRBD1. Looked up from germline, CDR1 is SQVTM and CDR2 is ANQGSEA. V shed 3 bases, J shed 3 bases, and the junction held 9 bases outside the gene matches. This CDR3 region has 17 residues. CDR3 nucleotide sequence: TGCAGCGTTGATCAACAGGGGGCAGATAGCTATAATTCACCCCTCCACTTT. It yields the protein CSVDQQGADSYNSPLHF.

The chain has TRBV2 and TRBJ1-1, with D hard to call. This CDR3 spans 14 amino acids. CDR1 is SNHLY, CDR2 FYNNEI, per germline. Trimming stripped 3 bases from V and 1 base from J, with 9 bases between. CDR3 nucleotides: TGTGCCAGCAGTGATTGGCGGCAGAACACTGAAGCTTTCTTT. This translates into CASSDWRQNTEAFF.

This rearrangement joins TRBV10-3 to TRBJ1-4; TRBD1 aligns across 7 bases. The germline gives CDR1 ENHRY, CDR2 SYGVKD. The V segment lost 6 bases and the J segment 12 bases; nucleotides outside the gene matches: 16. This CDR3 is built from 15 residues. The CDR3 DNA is TGTGCCATCAGCCCTGGGACAGAACCGTATCCTCAACTGTTTTTT. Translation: CAISPGTEPYPQLFF.

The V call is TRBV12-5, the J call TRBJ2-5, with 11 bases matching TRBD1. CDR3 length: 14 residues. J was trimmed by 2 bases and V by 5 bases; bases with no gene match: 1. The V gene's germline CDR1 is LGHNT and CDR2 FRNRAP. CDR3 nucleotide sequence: TGTGCTAGTGGTCGGGACAGGGGGCAAGAGACCCAGTACTTC. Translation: CASGRDRGQETQYF. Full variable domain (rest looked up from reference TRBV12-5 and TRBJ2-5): DARVTQTPRHKVTEMGQEVTMRCQPILGHNTVFWYRQTMMQGLELLAYFRNRAPLDDSGMPKDRFSAEMPDATLATLKIQPSEPRDSAVYFCASGRDRGQETQYFGPGTRLLVL.

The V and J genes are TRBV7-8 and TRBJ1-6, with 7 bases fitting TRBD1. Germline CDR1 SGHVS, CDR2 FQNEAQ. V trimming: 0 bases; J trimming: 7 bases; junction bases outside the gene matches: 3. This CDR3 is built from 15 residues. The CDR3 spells CASSLASGGNSPLHF. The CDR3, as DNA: TGTGCCAGCAGCTTAGCGTCAGGGGGAAATTCACCCCTCCACTTT.

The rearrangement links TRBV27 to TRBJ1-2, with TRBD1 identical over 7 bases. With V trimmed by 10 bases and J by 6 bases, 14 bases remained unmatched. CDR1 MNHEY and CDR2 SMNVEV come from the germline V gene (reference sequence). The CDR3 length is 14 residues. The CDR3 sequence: CATRFLQGHDGYTF. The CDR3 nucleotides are TGTGCCACCCGCTTCCTACAGGGGCACGATGGCTACACCTTC.

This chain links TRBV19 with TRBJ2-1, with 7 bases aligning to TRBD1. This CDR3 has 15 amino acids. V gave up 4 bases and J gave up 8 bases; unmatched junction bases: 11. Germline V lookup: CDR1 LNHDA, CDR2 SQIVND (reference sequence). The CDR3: CASSRRTGSVDEQFF. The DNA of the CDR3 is TGTGCCAGTAGTAGACGGACAGGTAGTGTCGATGAGCAGTTCTTC. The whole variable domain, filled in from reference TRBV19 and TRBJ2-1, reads DGGITQSPKYLFRKEGQNVTLSCEQNLNHDAMYWYRQDPGQGLRLIYYSQIVNDFQKGDIAEGYSVSREKKESFPLTVTSAQKNPTAFYLCASSRRTGSVDEQFFGPGTRLTVL.

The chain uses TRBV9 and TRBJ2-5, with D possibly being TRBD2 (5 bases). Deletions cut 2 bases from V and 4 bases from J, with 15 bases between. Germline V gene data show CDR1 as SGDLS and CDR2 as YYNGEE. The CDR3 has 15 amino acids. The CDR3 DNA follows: TGTGCCAGCAGCGTCACCCCGGGAAACTTAGAGACCCAGTACTTC. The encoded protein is CASSVTPGNLETQYF.

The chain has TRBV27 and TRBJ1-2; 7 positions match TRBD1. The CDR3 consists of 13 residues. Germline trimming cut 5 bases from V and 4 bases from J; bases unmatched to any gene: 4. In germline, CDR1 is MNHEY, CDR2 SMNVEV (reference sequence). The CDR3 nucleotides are TGTGCCAGCAGTACGACAGGGTCCTATGGCTACACCTTC. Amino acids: CASSTTGSYGYTF.

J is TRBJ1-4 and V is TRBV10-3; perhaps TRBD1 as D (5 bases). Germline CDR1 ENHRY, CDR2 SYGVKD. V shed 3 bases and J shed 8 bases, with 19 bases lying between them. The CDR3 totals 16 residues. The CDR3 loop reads CAISDPDRSKSEKLFF. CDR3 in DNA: TGTGCCATCAGTGACCCTGACAGAAGCAAGAGCGAAAAACTGTTTTTT.

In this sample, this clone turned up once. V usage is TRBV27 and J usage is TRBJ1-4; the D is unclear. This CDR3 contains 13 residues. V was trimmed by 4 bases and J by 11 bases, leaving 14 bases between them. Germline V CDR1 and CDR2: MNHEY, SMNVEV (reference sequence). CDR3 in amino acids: CASSSTVLGKLFF. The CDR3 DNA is TGTGCCAGCAGTTCGACGGTTCTCGGGAAACTGTTTTTT.

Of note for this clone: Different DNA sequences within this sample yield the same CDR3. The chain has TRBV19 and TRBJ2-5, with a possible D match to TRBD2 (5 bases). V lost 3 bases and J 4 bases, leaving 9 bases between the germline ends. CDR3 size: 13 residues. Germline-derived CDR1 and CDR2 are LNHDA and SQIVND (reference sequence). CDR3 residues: CASSITGRETQYF. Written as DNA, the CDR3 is TGTGCCAGTAGTATTACTGGGAGAGAGACCCAGTACTTC.